Shown below are 18 T cell receptor beta chains from a single sample sequenced in a study of blood T cell repertoires in COVID-19. Method: immunoSEQ multiplex PCR; TCRdb's copy keeps in-frame clones and lacks some. Of approximately 97,000 clones listed, about 89% are singletons. The specimen was peripheral blood. The origin of the receptors is a human donor in a cohort sampled during active COVID-19.

The genes are TRBV28 and TRBJ1-2; D is undetermined. V dropped 6 bases and J dropped 0 bases, with 5 bases sitting between them. The CDR3 is 12 amino acids. Germline values: CDR1 MDHEN, CDR2 SYDVKM. CDR3 protein: CASSLSNYGYTF. CDR3 sequence (DNA): TGTGCCAGCAGCCTTTCTAACTATGGCTACACCTTC.

The gene calls are TRBV15 and TRBJ2-1; D possibly corresponds to TRBD2 (7 bases). This CDR3 spans 15 amino acids. Germline lookup yields CDR1 LNHNV and CDR2 YYDKDF (reference sequence). Trimming pared 1 base from V and 9 bases from J, leaving 16 bases between. CDR3 in amino acids: CATSRVGGPPGEQFF. The CDR3 nucleotides read TGTGCCACCAGCAGAGTGGGGGGGCCTCCGGGTGAGCAGTTCTTC.

This clone was found once. The genes are TRBV18 and TRBJ1-3; TRBD1 matches at 7 bases. This CDR3 spans 15 amino acids. Trimming cost V 3 bases and J 4 bases; bases outside gene matches: 6. CDR1 is KGHSH, CDR2 LQKENI, per germline. The CDR3 region has the DNA TGTGCCAGCTCACCCATACAGGGGAAAGGAAACACCATATATTTT. Protein product: CASSPIQGKGNTIYF.

This chain connects TRBV28 to TRBJ2-7; a possible D gene is TRBD1 (5 bases). Trimming took 6 bases from V and 0 from J, leaving 24 bases between them. The CDR3 is 18 amino acids. Germline V gene lookup returns CDR1 MDHEN and CDR2 SYDVKM. The CDR3 region has the DNA TGTGCCAGCAGCCATGACCTCAGCCAGGGTCGTATCTCCTACGAGCAGTACTTC. It specifies CASSHDLSQGRISYEQYF.

V and J are TRBV10-3 and TRBJ2-7, with 7 nucleotides matching TRBD2. The CDR3 is 13 residues long. CDR1 ENHRY and CDR2 SYGVKD come from the germline V gene. The J segment lost 3 bases and the V segment lost 4 bases, leaving 3 bases of the junction unmatched. In DNA, the CDR3 is TGTGCCATCAGTGTACCGGGAGGCTACGAGCAGTACTTC. Translation gives CAISVPGGYEQYF.

The chain carries TRBV28 and TRBJ1-4, with D possibly TRBD1 on 5 matching bases. Germline CDR1 is MDHEN and CDR2 is SYDVKM. The CDR3 runs 16 residues. The V gene lost 6 bases and the J gene lost 4 bases, with 18 bases spanning the gap. The CDR3 loop reads CASRLGGRRLNEKLFF. CDR3 nucleotides: TGTGCCAGCAGGCTGGGGGGGAGACGACTTAATGAAAAACTGTTTTTT.

This chain links TRBV2 with TRBJ2-7; TRBD1 is a possible D gene (6 bases). Germline CDR1 SNHLY, CDR2 FYNNEI. The CDR3 totals 14 residues. The germline V and J ends were trimmed by 6 bases and 1 base, with 13 bases remaining between them. CDR3 bases: TGTGCCAGCAGCCTCGAGGGACAATCCTACGAGCAGTACTTC. It yields the protein CASSLEGQSYEQYF.

V and J are TRBV5-4 and TRBJ2-2; 8 positions match TRBD1. The CDR3 has 15 residues. V trimming: 6 bases; J trimming: 5 bases; junction bases outside the gene matches: 9. Germline V gives CDR1 SGHNT, CDR2 YYREEE (reference sequence). This chain's CDR3 is CASMTDRARTGELFF. The CDR3, as DNA: TGTGCCAGCATGACGGACAGGGCTAGAACCGGGGAGCTGTTTTTT.

V and J are TRBV5-1 and TRBJ2-3; 9 bases fit TRBD1. The CDR3 has 14 amino acids. The V gene end was trimmed by 3 bases and the J gene end by 4 bases; junction bases not matched to a gene: 3. Germline CDR1 and CDR2: SGHRS and YFSETQ. CDR3 in amino acids: CASSWDRVPDTQYF. Here the CDR3 DNA reads TGCGCCAGCAGCTGGGACAGGGTGCCAGATACGCAGTATTTT.

The chain combines TRBV2 with TRBJ2-5, with TRBD2 as a possible D gene (6 bases). This CDR3 is built from 15 residues. Germline V lookup: CDR1 SNHLY, CDR2 FYNNEI. Trimming cost V 7 bases and J 2 bases, with 17 bases left between them. CDR3 sequence reads: CASIRRGRSQETQYF. The CDR3 DNA follows: TGTGCCAGCATTCGGAGGGGTAGGAGTCAAGAGACCCAGTACTTC. Full variable domain (rest looked up from reference TRBV2 and TRBJ2-5): EPEVTQTPSHQVTQMGQEVILRCVPISNHLYFYWYRQILGQKVEFLVSFYNNEISEKSEIFDDQFSVERPDGSNFTLKIRSTKLEDSAMYFCASIRRGRSQETQYFGPGTRLLVL.

In its sample, this clone was seen once. This chain connects TRBV2 to TRBJ2-7; TRBD2 matches 7 bases. CDR1 is SNHLY, CDR2 FYNNEI, per germline. Trimming cost V 7 bases and J 4 bases; bases outside gene matches: 7. There are 13 residues in the CDR3. The chain's CDR3 is CASNLRGEYEQYF. The CDR3 DNA sequence: TGTGCCAGCAATCTCCGGGGGGAGTACGAGCAGTACTTC. Filled out from reference TRBV2 and TRBJ2-7, the complete variable domain reads EPEVTQTPSHQVTQMGQEVILRCVPISNHLYFYWYRQILGQKVEFLVSFYNNEISEKSEIFDDQFSVERPDGSNFTLKIRSTKLEDSAMYFCASNLRGEYEQYFGPGTRLTVT.

The CDR3 region has the DNA TGTGCCAGCTCACGAGAGGGCCACTCTGGAAACACCATATATTTT. Residues: CASSREGHSGNTIYF. V is TRBV18 and J is TRBJ1-3; D is undetermined. The CDR3 has 15 residues. Deletions cut 4 bases from V and 0 bases from J, with 10 bases between. Germline CDR1 KGHSH, CDR2 LQKENI.

The CDR3 sequence: CASSEWAGAGANVLTF. The CDR3 region has the DNA TGTGCCAGCAGTGAATGGGCGGGGGCTGGGGCCAACGTCCTGACTTTC. V gene TRBV2 combines with J gene TRBJ2-6; 7 nucleotides align to TRBD2. CDR1 is SNHLY and CDR2 is FYNNEI in the germline V gene. The CDR3 sequence is 16 residues long. The junction had 3 bases not matched to a gene; V was cut back by 2 bases and J by 2 bases.

This clone was picked up a small number of times. The chain couples TRBV5-1 to TRBJ1-3; 7 bases fit TRBD1. Trimming removed 0 bases from V and 0 bases from J; junction bases left unmatched: 0. The CDR3 runs 15 residues. The germline V gene has CDR1 SGHRS and CDR2 YFSETQ. CDR3 region: CASSLAGGSGNTIYF. DNA of the CDR3: TGCGCCAGCAGCTTGGCAGGGGGCTCTGGAAACACCATATATTTT.

This clone was observed a single time. CDR3: CASSKTVPGELFF. CDR3 nucleotides: TGTGCCAGCAGCAAAACAGTACCGGGGGAGCTGTTTTTT. This chain connects TRBV11-3 to TRBJ2-2; D remains ambiguous. The CDR3 has 13 amino acids. V was pared by 5 bases and J by 8 bases, with 12 bases between. Germline V gene sequence: CDR1 SGHNT, CDR2 YENEEA.

A single count supports this clone. J is TRBJ2-1 and V is TRBV6-5; weak D call: TRBD1 (5 bases). Germline assignment: CDR1 MNHEY and CDR2 SVGAGI. V dropped 6 bases and J dropped 2 bases, with 8 bases sitting between them. This CDR3 has 13 amino acids. This CDR3 is CASRAGTYNEQFF. In DNA, the CDR3 is TGTGCCAGCAGGGCAGGGACCTACAATGAGCAGTTCTTC.

This clone appeared once. The chain joins TRBV19 to TRBJ1-3, with 8 bases identical to TRBD1. Germline CDR1 LNHDA, CDR2 SQIVND (reference sequence). V was pared by 4 bases and J by 1 base, with 3 bases of the junction left unmatched. CDR3 size: 15 residues. The CDR3 DNA follows: TGTGCCAGTAGTAGGACAGGGAAGTCTGGAAACACCATATATTTT. Its translation is CASSRTGKSGNTIYF.

Only a few counts were recorded for this clone. V gene TRBV7-3 combines with J gene TRBJ2-7; 11 bases line up with TRBD2. From germline, CDR1 is SGHTA and CDR2 FQGTGA. This CDR3 is built from 15 residues. The trim removed 5 bases at V and 0 bases at J, leaving 3 bases unmatched. The CDR3 DNA is TGTGCCAGCAGCCCCACTAGCGGGAGCTCCTACGAGCAGTACTTC. It translates to CASSPTSGSSYEQYF.